This T cell receptor (beta chain) comes out of a study of blood T cells in healthy people across ages. V shed 6 bases and J shed 4 bases, with 6 bases lying between them. Germline CDR1 ENHRY, CDR2 SYGVKD. The CDR3 has 11 amino acids. This clonotype has ten or more counts. Sample-barcoded 5' priming and a J-beta primer mix drove a second PCR of 7 to 11 cycles. TCRdb reprocessed the 5' RACE reads via MiXCR and lists one record per CDR3 protein. This sample has approximately 2,000,000 distinct CDR3 sequences; around 42% occur once, and the top ten carry roughly 23%. This clonotype was sampled from a human donor in good health. Material: blood. The chain links TRBV10-3 to TRBJ2-5; D uncertain. The CDR3 protein is CAIRQSETQYF. CDR3 in DNA: TGTGCCATCAGACAGTCAGAGACCCAGTACTTC.